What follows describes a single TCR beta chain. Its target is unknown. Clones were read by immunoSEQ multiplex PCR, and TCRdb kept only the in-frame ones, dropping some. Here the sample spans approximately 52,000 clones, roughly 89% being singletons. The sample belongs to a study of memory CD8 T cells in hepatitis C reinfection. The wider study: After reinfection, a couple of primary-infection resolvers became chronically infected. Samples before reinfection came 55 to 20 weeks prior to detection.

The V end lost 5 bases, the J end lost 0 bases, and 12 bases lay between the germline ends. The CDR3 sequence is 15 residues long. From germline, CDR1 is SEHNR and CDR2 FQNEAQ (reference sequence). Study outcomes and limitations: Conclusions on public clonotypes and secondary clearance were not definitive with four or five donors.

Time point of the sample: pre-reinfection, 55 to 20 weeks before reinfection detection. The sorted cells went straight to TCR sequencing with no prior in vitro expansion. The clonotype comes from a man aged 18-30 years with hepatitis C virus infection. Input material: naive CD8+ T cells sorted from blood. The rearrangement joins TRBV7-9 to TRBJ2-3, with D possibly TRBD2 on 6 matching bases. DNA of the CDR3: TGTGCCAGCAGCGCGAGCGGGCCAAGCACAGATACGCAGTATTTT. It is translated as CASSASGPSTDTQYF.